This entry is about one T cell receptor beta chain. Using a J-beta primer mix together with a sample-barcoded 5' primer, a second PCR was run for about 7 to 12 cycles. A single record per CDR3 protein comes from TCRdb applying MiXCR to the 5' RACE reads. The data contain 800,000 or so distinct CDR3 sequences, 25% of them singletons. The sample belongs to a study of blood T cells in healthy people across ages. Germline V gene sequence: CDR1 SGHDT, CDR2 YYEEEE. This CDR3 has 16 residues. The germline V and J ends were trimmed by 1 base and 2 bases, with 15 bases remaining between them. These data are also associated with another study on T cells of mothers and their children.

This chain uses TRBV5-6 with TRBJ1-1, with no clear D. The TCR sequence derives from a boy aged 5-17 years in good health. The sequenced sample was blood. CDR3 sequence reads: CASSLFRTGFNTEAFF. The CDR3 DNA is TGTGCCAGCAGCTTGTTCCGGACGGGTTTTAACACTGAAGCTTTCTTT.